These 10 T cell receptor beta chains came from one sample sequenced in a study of blood T cell repertoires in COVID-19 (TCRdb year 2020). Libraries were made using the immunoSEQ multiplex PCR assay. Imported from immuneACCESS, the table was reduced by TCRdb to in-frame sequences with V and J called. These copies leave out some clones; in studies compared against another copy, an unresolved V gene accounts for under half, and the cause of the remainder is not known. The sample contains 450,000 or so clones, over 75% of them found a single time. Of the sample, under 2% falls within the top ten clones. The sample taken for sequencing was peripheral blood. The receptors here all came from a woman aged 40 to 50 with COVID-19, enrolled during active disease.

This clone showed up just once. This rearrangement joins TRBV5-8 to TRBJ1-1, with 8 bases aligning to TRBD1. The V and J ends lost 2 bases and 8 bases, in that order; junction bases with no gene match: 2. The CDR3 has 12 amino acids. Germline CDR1 and CDR2: SGHTS and YDEGEE. The CDR3 here is CASSFRDREAFF. CDR3 sequence (DNA): TGTGCCAGCAGCTTTAGGGACAGGGAAGCTTTCTTT.

The CDR3 nucleotides read TGTGCCAGCAGCCGATTTAGCGGATCTTACAATGAGCAGTTCTTC. Translated: CASSRFSGSYNEQFF. The chain is built from TRBV3-1 (or the pseudogene TRBV3-2) and TRBJ2-1, with a possible D match to TRBD2 (6 bases). The CDR3 loop spans 15 amino acids. Deletions cut 4 bases from V and 4 bases from J, with 14 bases between. The V gene's germline CDR1 is LGHDT and CDR2 YNNKEL (reference sequence).

This sequence joins TRBV15 and TRBJ1-6; D unclear. The CDR3 extends over 15 amino acids. V lost 6 bases and J 9 bases, leaving 18 bases between the germline ends. In germline, CDR1 is LNHNV, CDR2 YYDKDF (reference sequence). Here the CDR3 reads CATRDQRRGVSPLHF. CDR3 DNA sequence: TGTGCCACCAGAGACCAGAGACGGGGAGTTTCACCCCTCCACTTT.

V gene TRBV7-8 combines with J gene TRBJ1-3, with D tentatively TRBD1 (5 bases). Trimming shortened V by 5 bases and J by 5 bases, and 13 bases separated the two germline ends. The CDR3 sequence is 14 residues long. Germline-derived CDR1 and CDR2 are SGHVS and FQNEAQ. Written as DNA, the CDR3 is TGTGCCAGCAGCGTACTGGACACCAGAAACACCATATATTTT. This codes for CASSVLDTRNTIYF.

A single count supports this clone. This chain joins TRBV11-3 and TRBJ2-1; 8 bases are shared with TRBD2. The junction had 4 bases not matched to a gene; V was cut back by 4 bases and J by 5 bases. Germline V gene data show CDR1 as SGHNT and CDR2 as YENEEA. This CDR3 contains 14 residues. The CDR3 coding sequence is TGTGCCAGCAGCTCCGGGGGGGCCGACAATGAGCAGTTCTTC. Translated: CASSSGGADNEQFF.

The chain employs TRBV6-5 and TRBJ1-5, with D unresolved. The V and J ends lost 3 bases and 3 bases respectively, with 9 bases between them. Germline CDR1 reads MNHEY; CDR2 reads SVGAGI. This CDR3 has 14 amino acids. The CDR3, as DNA: TGTGCCAGCAGTTATGCGGCAGACAATCAGCCCCAGCATTTT. It is translated as CASSYAADNQPQHF.

The rearrangement links TRBV27 to TRBJ2-2, with a weak D call TRBD1 (6 bases). Trimming left V 6 bases short and J 8 bases short, with 16 bases between. This CDR3 has 14 amino acids. In germline, CDR1 is MNHEY, CDR2 SMNVEV (reference sequence). CDR3 region: CASSYRDNRGELFF. The CDR3 coding sequence is TGTGCCAGCAGCTATCGGGACAACCGAGGGGAGCTGTTTTTT.

This rearrangement joins TRBV19 to TRBJ1-2; no clear D. Trimming removed 7 bases from V and 0 bases from J, with 12 bases in between. Germline CDR1 LNHDA, CDR2 SQIVND (reference sequence). The CDR3 has 14 residues. CDR3 amino acids: CASTQLPANYGYTF. The CDR3, as DNA: TGTGCCAGTACCCAATTGCCGGCTAACTATGGCTACACCTTC. Full variable domain (missing parts from reference TRBV19 and TRBJ1-2): DGGITQSPKYLFRKEGQNVTLSCEQNLNHDAMYWYRQDPGQGLRLIYYSQIVNDFQKGDIAEGYSVSREKKESFPLTVTSAQKNPTAFYLCASTQLPANYGYTFGSGTRLTVV.

This clone has only one observation. The rearrangement joins TRBV5-1 to TRBJ2-3; 10 bases are shared with TRBD2. This CDR3 comprises 17 residues. Germline values: CDR1 SGHRS, CDR2 YFSETQ. The V gene end was trimmed by 0 bases and the J gene end by 3 bases; junction bases not matched to a gene: 7. The CDR3: CASSLESGGVRTDTQYF. CDR3 bases: TGCGCCAGCAGCTTGGAAAGCGGGGGGGTGAGGACAGATACGCAGTATTTT.

The chain employs TRBV12-5 and TRBJ2-1; D is ambiguous. V lost 6 bases, J lost 1 base, and 7 bases lay in between. The V gene's germline CDR1 is LGHNT and CDR2 FRNRAP. CDR3 length: 13 residues. CDR3 region: CASGQTSYNEQFF. In DNA, the CDR3 is TGTGCTAGTGGCCAAACTTCCTACAATGAGCAGTTCTTC.